The present T cell receptor beta chain was sequenced within a study of T cell changes during pregnancy in multiple sclerosis. The method was immunoSEQ multiplex PCR; TCRdb's version includes in-frame clones alone and lacks a portion of them. The sample shows around 63,000 clones, around 94% of them seen only once. This CDR3 is built from 15 residues. Trimming cost V 3 bases and J 3 bases, with 14 bases left between them. Germline CDR1 is SGHAT and CDR2 is FQNNGV. The TCR sequence derives from a female donor in good health, enrolled as a control in a pregnancy study. This specimen was CD8+ T cells from peripheral blood mononuclear cells, taken in the third trimester of pregnancy. This rearrangement joins TRBV11-2 to TRBJ1-1; a weak D match, TRBD1 (6 bases). CDR3 residues: CASSFEGQFDTEAFF. The CDR3 DNA is TGTGCCAGCAGCTTTGAAGGACAGTTTGACACTGAAGCTTTCTTT. The variable domain in full, with the rest retrieved from reference TRBV11-2 and TRBJ1-1, is EAGVAQSPRYKIIEKRQSVAFWCNPISGHATLYWYQQILGQGPKLLIQFQNNGVVDDSQLPKDRFSAERLKGVDSTLKIQPAKLEDSAVYLCASSFEGQFDTEAFFGQGTRLTVV.